Given below is one TCR beta chain in context. This same CDR3 is encoded by further DNA sequences in the sample. Authors' methods: For nucleated cells, counts were estimated from reference gene primer amplification. Repertoires were generated with immunoSEQ multiplex PCR, while TCRdb's copy carries only in-frame clones and drops some. The V and J calls and clone size were taken over from that table, and D and trimming were inferred from the DNA. The table has roughly 65,000 clones, 80% to 85% seen once. Germline CDR1 SNHLY, CDR2 FYNNEI. The CDR3 is made up of 13 amino acids. V was clipped by 3 bases and J by 2 bases, with 7 bases between them. This record belongs to a study of blood T cell repertoires in COVID-19. Looking at the study overall: The United States, Italy and Spain were the sources of the acute and convalescent COVID-19 samples. T cells, B-cell-depleted T cells, or PBMCs provided the cDNA or gDNA that served as material.

This rearrangement joins TRBV2 to TRBJ1-1; maybe TRBD1 (5 bases). Input material: peripheral blood. The TCR sequence derives from a human donor in a cohort sampled during active COVID-19. CDR3: CASSEQGNTEAFF. CDR3 coding DNA: TGTGCCAGCAGTGAGCAGGGAAACACTGAAGCTTTCTTT.